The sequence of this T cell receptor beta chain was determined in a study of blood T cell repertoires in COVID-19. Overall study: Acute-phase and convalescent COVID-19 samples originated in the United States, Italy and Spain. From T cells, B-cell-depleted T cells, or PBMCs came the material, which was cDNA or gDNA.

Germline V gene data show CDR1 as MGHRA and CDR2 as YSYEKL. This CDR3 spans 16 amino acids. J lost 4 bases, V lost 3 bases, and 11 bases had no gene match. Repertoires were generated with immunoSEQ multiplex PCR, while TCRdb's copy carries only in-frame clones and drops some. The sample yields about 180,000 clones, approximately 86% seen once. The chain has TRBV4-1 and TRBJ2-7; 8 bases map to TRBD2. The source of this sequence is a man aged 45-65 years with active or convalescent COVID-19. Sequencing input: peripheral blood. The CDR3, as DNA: TGCGCCAGCAGCCAGGCACCGGGACTAGGGAATTACGAGCAGTACTTC. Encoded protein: CASSQAPGLGNYEQYF.